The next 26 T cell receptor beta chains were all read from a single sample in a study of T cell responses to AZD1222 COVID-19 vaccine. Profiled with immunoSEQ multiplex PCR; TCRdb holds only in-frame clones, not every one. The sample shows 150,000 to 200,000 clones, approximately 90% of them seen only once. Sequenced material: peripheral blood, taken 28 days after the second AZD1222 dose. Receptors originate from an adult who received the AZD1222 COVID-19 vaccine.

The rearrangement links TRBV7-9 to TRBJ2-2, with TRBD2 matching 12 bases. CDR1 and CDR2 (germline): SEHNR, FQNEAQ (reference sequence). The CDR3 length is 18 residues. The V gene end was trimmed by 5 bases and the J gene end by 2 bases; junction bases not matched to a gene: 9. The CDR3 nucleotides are TGTGCCAGCAGCACTAGCGGGAGGACCTCCACTAACACCGGGGAGCTGTTTTTT. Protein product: CASSTSGRTSTNTGELFF.

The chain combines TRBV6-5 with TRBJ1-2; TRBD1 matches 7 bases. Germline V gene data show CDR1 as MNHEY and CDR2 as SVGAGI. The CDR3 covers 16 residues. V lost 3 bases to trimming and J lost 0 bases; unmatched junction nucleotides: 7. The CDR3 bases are TGTGCCAGCAGTTATAGAAGGGACAGAACTAACTATGGCTACACCTTC. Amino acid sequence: CASSYRRDRTNYGYTF.

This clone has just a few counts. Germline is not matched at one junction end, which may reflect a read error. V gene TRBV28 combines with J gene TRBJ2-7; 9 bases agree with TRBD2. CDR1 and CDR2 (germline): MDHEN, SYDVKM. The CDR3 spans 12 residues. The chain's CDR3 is CASSTGLADSSF. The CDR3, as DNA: TGTGCCAGCAGTACGGGACTAGCCGATTCCAGCTTC.

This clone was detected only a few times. The CDR3 coding sequence is TGTGCCAGCAGGGCGGGAGGGATCAATCAGCCCCAGCATTTT. The encoded protein is CASRAGGINQPQHF. The chain combines TRBV28 with TRBJ1-5; D not resolved. Trimming removed 6 bases from V and 3 bases from J, with 12 bases in between. CDR3 size: 14 residues. Germline V CDR1 and CDR2: MDHEN, SYDVKM.

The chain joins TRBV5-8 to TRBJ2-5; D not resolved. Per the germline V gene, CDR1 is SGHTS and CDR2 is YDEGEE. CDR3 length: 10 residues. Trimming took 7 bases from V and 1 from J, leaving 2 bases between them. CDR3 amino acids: CASSQETQYF. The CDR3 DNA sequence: TGTGCCAGCTCCCAAGAGACCCAGTACTTC.

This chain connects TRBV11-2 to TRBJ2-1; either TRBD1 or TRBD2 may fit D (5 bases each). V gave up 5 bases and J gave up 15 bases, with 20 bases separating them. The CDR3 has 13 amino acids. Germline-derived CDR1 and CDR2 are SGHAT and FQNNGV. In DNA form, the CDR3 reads TGTGCCAGCAGCGCAAATGAGGGGCAAGAGGGGTTCTTC. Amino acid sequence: CASSANEGQEGFF.

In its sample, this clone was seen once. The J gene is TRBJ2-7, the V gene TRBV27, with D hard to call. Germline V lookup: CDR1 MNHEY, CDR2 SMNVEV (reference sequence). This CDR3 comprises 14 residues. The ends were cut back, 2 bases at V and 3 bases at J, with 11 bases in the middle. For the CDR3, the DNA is TGTGCCAGCAGTTTAGAGACCCGACGCTACGAGCAGTACTTC. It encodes CASSLETRRYEQYF.

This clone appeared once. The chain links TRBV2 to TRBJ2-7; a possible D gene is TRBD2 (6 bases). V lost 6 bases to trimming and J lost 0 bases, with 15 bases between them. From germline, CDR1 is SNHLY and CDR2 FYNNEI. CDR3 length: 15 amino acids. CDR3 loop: CASSRDFGSSYEQYF. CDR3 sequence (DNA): TGTGCCAGCAGCCGGGACTTTGGGAGCTCCTACGAGCAGTACTTC.

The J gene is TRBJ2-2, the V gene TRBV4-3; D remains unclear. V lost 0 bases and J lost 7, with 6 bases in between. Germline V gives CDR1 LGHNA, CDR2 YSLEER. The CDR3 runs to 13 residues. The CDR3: CASSQEFVGELFF. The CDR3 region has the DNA TGCGCCAGCAGCCAAGAGTTTGTCGGGGAGCTGTTTTTT.

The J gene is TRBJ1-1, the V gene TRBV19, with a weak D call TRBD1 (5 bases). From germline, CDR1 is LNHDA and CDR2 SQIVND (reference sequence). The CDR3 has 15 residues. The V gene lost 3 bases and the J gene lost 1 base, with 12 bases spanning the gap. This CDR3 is CASSMIGVRNTEAFF. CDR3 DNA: TGTGCCAGTAGTATGATAGGGGTCCGGAACACTGAAGCTTTCTTT.

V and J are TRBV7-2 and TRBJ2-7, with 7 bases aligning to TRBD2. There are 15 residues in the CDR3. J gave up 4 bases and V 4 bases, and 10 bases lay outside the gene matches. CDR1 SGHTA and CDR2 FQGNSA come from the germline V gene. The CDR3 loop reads CASSSNSGGAYEQYF. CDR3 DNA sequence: TGTGCCAGCAGCTCAAATTCGGGGGGTGCGTACGAGCAGTACTTC. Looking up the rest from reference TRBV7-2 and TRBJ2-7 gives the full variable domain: GAGVSQSPSNKVTEKGKDVELRCDPISGHTALYWYRQSLGQGLEFLIYFQGNSAPDKSGLPSDRFSAERTGGSVSTLTIQRTQQEDSAVYLCASSSNSGGAYEQYFGPGTRLTVT.

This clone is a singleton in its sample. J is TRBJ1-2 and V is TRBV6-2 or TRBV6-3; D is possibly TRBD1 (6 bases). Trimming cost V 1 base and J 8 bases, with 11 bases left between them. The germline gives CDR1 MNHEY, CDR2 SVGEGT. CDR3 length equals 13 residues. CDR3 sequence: CASSYFPGVGYTF. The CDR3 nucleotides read TGTGCCAGCAGTTACTTCCCAGGGGTCGGCTACACCTTC.

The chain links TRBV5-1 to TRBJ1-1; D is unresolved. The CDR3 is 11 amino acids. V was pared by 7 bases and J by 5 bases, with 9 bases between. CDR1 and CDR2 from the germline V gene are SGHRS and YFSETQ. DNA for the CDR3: TGCGCCAGCGGCTCTCAAACTGAAGCTTTCTTT. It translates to CASGSQTEAFF.

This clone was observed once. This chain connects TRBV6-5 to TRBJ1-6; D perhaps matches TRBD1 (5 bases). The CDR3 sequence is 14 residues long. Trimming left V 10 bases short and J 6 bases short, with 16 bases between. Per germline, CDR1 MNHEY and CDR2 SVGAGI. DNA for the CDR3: TGTGCCACTCGTGGGGGACTGAGTAATTCACCCCTCCACTTT. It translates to CATRGGLSNSPLHF.

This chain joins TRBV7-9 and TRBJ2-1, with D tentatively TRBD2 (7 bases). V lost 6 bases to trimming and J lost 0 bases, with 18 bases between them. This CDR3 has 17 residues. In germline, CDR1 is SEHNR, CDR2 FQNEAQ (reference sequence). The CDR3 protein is CASSQGGGASSYNEQFF. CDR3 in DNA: TGTGCCAGCAGTCAAGGGGGGGGCGCAAGCTCCTACAATGAGCAGTTCTTC.

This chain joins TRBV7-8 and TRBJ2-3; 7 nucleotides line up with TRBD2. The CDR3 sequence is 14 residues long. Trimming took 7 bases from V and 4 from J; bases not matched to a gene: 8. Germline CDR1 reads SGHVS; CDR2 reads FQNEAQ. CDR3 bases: TGTGCCAGCACTGTGAGCCGGGGGGCAGATACGCAGTATTTT. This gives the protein CASTVSRGADTQYF. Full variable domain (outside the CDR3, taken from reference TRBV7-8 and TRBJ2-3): GAGVSQSPRYKVAKRGQDVALRCDPISGHVSLFWYQQALGQGPEFLTYFQNEAQLDKSGLPSDRFFAERPEGSVSTLKIQRTQQEDSAVYLCASTVSRGADTQYFGPGTRLTVL.

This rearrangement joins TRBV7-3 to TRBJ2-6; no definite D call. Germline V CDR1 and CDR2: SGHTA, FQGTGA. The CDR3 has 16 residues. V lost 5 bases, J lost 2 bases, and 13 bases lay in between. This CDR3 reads CASSPIFGTGANVLTF. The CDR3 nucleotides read TGTGCCAGCAGCCCAATATTTGGGACTGGGGCCAACGTCCTGACTTTC. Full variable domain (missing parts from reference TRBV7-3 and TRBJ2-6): GAGVSQTPSNKVTEKGKYVELRCDPISGHTALYWYRQSLGQGPEFLIYFQGTGAADDSGLPNDRFFAVRPEGSVSTLKIQRTERGDSAVYLCASSPIFGTGANVLTFGAGSRLTVL.

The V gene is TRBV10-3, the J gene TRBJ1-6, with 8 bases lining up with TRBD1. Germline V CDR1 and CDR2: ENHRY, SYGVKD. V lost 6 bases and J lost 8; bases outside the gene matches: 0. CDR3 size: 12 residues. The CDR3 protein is CAIRTGDSPLHF. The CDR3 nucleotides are TGTGCCATCAGGACAGGGGATTCACCCCTCCACTTT.

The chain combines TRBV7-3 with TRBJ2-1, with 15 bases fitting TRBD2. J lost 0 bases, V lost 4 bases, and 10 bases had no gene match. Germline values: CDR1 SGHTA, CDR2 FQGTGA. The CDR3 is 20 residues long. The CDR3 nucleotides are TGTGCCAGCAGCTCCCCGGGACTAGCGGGAGGCCAAAGCTCCTACAATGAGCAGTTCTTC. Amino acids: CASSSPGLAGGQSSYNEQFF.

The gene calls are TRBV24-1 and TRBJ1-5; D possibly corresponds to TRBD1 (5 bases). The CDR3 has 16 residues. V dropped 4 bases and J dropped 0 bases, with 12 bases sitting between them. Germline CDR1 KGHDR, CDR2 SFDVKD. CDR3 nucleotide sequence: TGTGCCACCAGTGAAGAGGGACGGAGTAGCAATCAGCCCCAGCATTTT. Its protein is CATSEEGRSSNQPQHF.

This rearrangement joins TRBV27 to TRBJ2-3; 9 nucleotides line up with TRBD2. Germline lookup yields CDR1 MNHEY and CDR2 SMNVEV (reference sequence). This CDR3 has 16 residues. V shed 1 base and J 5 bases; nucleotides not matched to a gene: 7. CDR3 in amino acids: CASSLWGSGRGDTQYF. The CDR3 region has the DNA TGTGCCAGCAGTTTATGGGGTAGCGGGAGAGGAGATACGCAGTATTTT.

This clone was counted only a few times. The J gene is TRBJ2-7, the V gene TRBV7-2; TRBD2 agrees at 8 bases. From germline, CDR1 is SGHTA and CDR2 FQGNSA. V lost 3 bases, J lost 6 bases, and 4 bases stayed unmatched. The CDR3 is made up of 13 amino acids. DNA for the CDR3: TGTGCCAGCAGCTTTGCGGGAGGTCCCGAGCAGTACTTC. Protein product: CASSFAGGPEQYF. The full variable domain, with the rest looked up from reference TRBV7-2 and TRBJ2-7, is GAGVSQSPSNKVTEKGKDVELRCDPISGHTALYWYRQSLGQGLEFLIYFQGNSAPDKSGLPSDRFSAERTGGSVSTLTIQRTQQEDSAVYLCASSFAGGPEQYFGPGTRLTVT.

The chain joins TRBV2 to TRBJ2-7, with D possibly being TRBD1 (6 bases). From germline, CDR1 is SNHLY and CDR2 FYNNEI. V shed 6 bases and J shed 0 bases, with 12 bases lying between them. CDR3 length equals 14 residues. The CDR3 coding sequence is TGTGCCAGCAGGGAAACAGGGCCCTCCTACGAGCAGTACTTC. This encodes CASRETGPSYEQYF.

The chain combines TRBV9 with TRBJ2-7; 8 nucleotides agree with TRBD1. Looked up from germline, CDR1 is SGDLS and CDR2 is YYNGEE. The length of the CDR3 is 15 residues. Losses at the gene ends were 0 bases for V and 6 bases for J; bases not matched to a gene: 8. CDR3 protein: CASSVVGGTGAEQYF. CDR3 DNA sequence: TGTGCCAGCAGCGTAGTGGGCGGGACAGGCGCCGAGCAGTACTTC.

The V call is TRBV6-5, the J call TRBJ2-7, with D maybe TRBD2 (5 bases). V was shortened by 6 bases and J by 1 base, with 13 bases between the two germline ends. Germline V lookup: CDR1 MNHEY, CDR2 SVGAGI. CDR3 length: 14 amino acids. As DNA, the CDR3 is TGTGCCAGCAGGTCGGGTGAGCGGTCCTACGAGCAGTACTTC. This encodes CASRSGERSYEQYF.

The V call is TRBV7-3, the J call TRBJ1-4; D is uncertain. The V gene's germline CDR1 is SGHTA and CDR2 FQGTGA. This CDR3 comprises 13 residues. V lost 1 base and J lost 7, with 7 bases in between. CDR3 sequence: CASSLMQSEKLFF. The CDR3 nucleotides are TGTGCCAGCAGCTTAATGCAGAGTGAAAAACTGTTTTTT.